These 21 T cell receptor beta chains came from one sample sequenced in a study of T cells in Graves' hyperthyroidism and ophthalmopathy. Amplification yielded TCR beta CDR3 regions, with RNA transcripts as the source. RT-PCR in the first round (using the HTBI primer set) targeted the TCR CDR3. Each CDR3 protein gets one entry after TCRdb re-called the multiplex PCR reads with MiXCR. The profile shows 350,000 to 400,000 distinct CDR3 sequences, under 15% of them singletons. Material for sequencing was blood. These receptors came from a woman aged 30 to 39 with Graves' hyperthyroidism.

This clonotype was picked up many times. The V call is TRBV3-1, the J call TRBJ1-1; D gene uncertain. The germline V gene encodes CDR1 LGHDT and CDR2 YNNKEL (reference sequence). Trimming removed 4 bases from V and 0 bases from J, with 12 bases in between. CDR3 length: 15 amino acids. CDR3 bases: TGTGCCAGCAGCCCGCTACCGACCGTGAACACTGAAGCTTTCTTT. Amino acids: CASSPLPTVNTEAFF. Full variable domain (missing parts from reference TRBV3-1 and TRBJ1-1): DTAVSQTPKYLVTQMGNDKSIKCEQNLGHDTMYWYKQDSKKFLKIMFSYNNKELIINETVPNRFSPKSPDKAHLNLHINSLELGDSAVYFCASSPLPTVNTEAFFGQGTRLTVV.

At least ten counts were recorded for this clonotype. V gene TRBV6-5 combines with J gene TRBJ2-7; unclear D gene. The ends were cut back, 0 bases at V and 0 bases at J, with 12 bases in the middle. Germline lookup yields CDR1 MNHEY and CDR2 SVGAGI. This CDR3 comprises 16 residues. CDR3 sequence (DNA): TGTGCCAGCAGTTACTCCCGTGAGCAGAGCTCCTACGAGCAGTACTTC. This codes for CASSYSREQSSYEQYF.

The chain couples TRBV5-6 to TRBJ1-2; D remains unclear. V lost 4 bases and J lost 8, with 15 bases in between. The CDR3 covers 13 residues. Germline assignment: CDR1 SGHDT and CDR2 YYEEEE. CDR3 protein: CASSPILGGGYTF. CDR3 in DNA: TGTGCCAGCAGCCCCATCTTGGGAGGAGGCTACACCTTC.

J is TRBJ1-6 and V is TRBV20-1, with D tentatively TRBD1 (6 bases). V was shortened by 6 bases and J by 0 bases, with 18 bases between the two germline ends. Germline V gene data show CDR1 as DFQATT and CDR2 as SNEGSKA (reference sequence). CDR3 size: 17 residues. The CDR3, as DNA: TGCAGTGCGGTGGGGGGCCGCTCACCCTCCTATAATTCACCCCTCCACTTT. This sequence encodes CSAVGGRSPSYNSPLHF.

This clonotype was seen ten or more times. V is TRBV27 and J is TRBJ2-7, with a possible D match to TRBD1 (6 bases). The CDR3 runs 14 residues. The germline V gene has CDR1 MNHEY and CDR2 SMNVEV (reference sequence). With 7 bases removed from V and 3 bases from J, the gap between germline ends came to 16 bases. CDR3 sequence (DNA): TGTGCCAGCACCCGGGGTACAGGGAGCTACGAGCAGTACTTC. Translation: CASTRGTGSYEQYF.

This clonotype was counted at least ten times. The chain links TRBV2 to TRBJ2-7, with TRBD2 matching over 9 bases. Germline V gene sequence: CDR1 SNHLY, CDR2 FYNNEI. The V segment lost 4 bases and the J segment 1 base; nucleotides outside the gene matches: 11. There are 17 residues in the CDR3. The CDR3 loop reads CASSVRLAERGSYEQYF. The CDR3 DNA sequence: TGTGCCAGCAGTGTTCGACTAGCGGAGCGGGGTTCCTACGAGCAGTACTTC.

In this sample, this clonotype turned up a few times. This may be a read error: a much more frequent sequence differs by one nucleotide. J is TRBJ2-1 and V is TRBV28, with a possible D match to TRBD2 (7 bases). The germline V gene encodes CDR1 MDHEN and CDR2 SYDVKM. CDR3 length equals 11 residues. This chain's CDR3 is CAGRGGPKEFF. The CDR3 region has the DNA TGTGCCGGCAGGGGAGGGCCCAAGGAGTTCTTC.

This clonotype has a handful of counts. The gene calls are TRBV7-2 and TRBJ2-2; 7 bases agree with TRBD1. Germline CDR1 and CDR2: SGHTA and FQGNSA. The CDR3 runs to 16 residues. The junction had 10 bases not matched to a gene; V was cut back by 5 bases and J by 4 bases. The CDR3 DNA reads as TGTGCCAGCAGCCTTACAGGGGCGAGGAGCACCGGGGAGCTGTTTTTT. Translated, it gives CASSLTGARSTGELFF.

The chain carries TRBV29-1 and TRBJ1-1, with TRBD1 matching 7 bases. V lost 5 bases, J lost 7 bases, and 10 bases stayed unmatched. CDR3 length equals 13 residues. CDR1 SQVTM and CDR2 ANQGSEA come from the germline V gene. DNA for the CDR3: TGCAGCGTTTACGGACAGGCGGGGAATGAAGCTTTCTTT. Encoded protein: CSVYGQAGNEAFF.

This clonotype has ten or more counts. The V call is TRBV28, the J call TRBJ2-7; D may be TRBD2 (5 bases). CDR1 and CDR2 (germline): MDHEN, SYDVKM. This CDR3 is 12 amino acids long. Trimming pared 5 bases from V and 6 bases from J, leaving 11 bases between. The CDR3 coding sequence is TGTGCCAGCAGTCCGCCACGGGGCGAGCAGTACTTC. This sequence encodes CASSPPRGEQYF.

This clonotype showed up many times. The chain couples TRBV11-3 to TRBJ1-6; D unresolved. Looked up from germline, CDR1 is SGHNT and CDR2 is YENEEA. The CDR3 has 18 residues. The V and J ends lost 1 base and 10 bases respectively, with 23 bases between them. CDR3 protein: CASSLAEDLGWVDSPLHF. The CDR3 coding sequence is TGTGCCAGCAGCTTAGCAGAAGACTTAGGGTGGGTTGACTCACCCCTCCACTTT.

This clonotype was recorded many times. This chain links TRBV6-1 with TRBJ2-7; no firm D call. CDR1 is MNHNS and CDR2 is SASEGT in the germline V gene. This CDR3 region has 13 residues. Trimming removed 11 bases at V and 0 bases at J, with 14 bases between. The CDR3 here is CAAVSRSSYEQYF. The CDR3 nucleotides are TGTGCCGCTGTAAGCAGGAGCTCCTACGAGCAGTACTTC.

The V and J genes are TRBV30 and TRBJ1-5, with D tentatively TRBD1 (6 bases). This CDR3 is built from 16 residues. Trimming took off 3 bases at V and 2 bases at J, with 17 bases between the two ends. Germline CDR1 and CDR2: GTSNPN and SVGIG (reference sequence). In DNA, the CDR3 is TGTGCCTGGAGCTTCCGGGACAATATCGGCAATCAGCCCCAGCATTTT. It codes for CAWSFRDNIGNQPQHF.

This clonotype was counted many times. The chain carries TRBV20-1 and TRBJ2-5, with D perhaps given as TRBD1 or TRBD2 (5 bases each). Trimming removed 1 base at V and 1 base at J, with 7 bases between. The CDR3 runs to 13 residues. Germline V gene lookup returns CDR1 DFQATT and CDR2 SNEGSKA (reference sequence). In DNA form, the CDR3 reads TGCAGTGCTAGAGGTGGGACCCAAGAGACCCAGTACTTC. This gives the protein CSARGGTQETQYF.

This clonotype has a count of ten or more. In DNA form, the CDR3 reads TGTGCCAGCAGCTCCGGGACAGTCAATCAGCCCCAGCATTTT. Encoded protein: CASSSGTVNQPQHF. The genes are TRBV12-3 or TRBV12-4 and TRBJ1-5; 7 nucleotides align to TRBD1. This CDR3 spans 14 amino acids. Trimming took 6 bases from V and 3 from J; bases not matched to a gene: 5.

This clonotype was detected ten times or more. The gene calls are TRBV2 and TRBJ1-2; D is unclear. V shed 6 bases and J shed 8 bases, with 7 bases lying between them. This CDR3 has 10 residues. Germline V lookup: CDR1 SNHLY, CDR2 FYNNEI. The CDR3 is CASRTGGYTF. CDR3 nucleotide sequence: TGTGCCAGCAGAACGGGGGGCTACACCTTC.

This clonotype was seen a few times. The chain uses TRBV27 and TRBJ2-7; D gene unclear. Trimming took 2 bases from V and 6 from J, leaving 14 bases between them. This CDR3 region has 14 residues. Germline CDR1 reads MNHEY; CDR2 reads SMNVEV (reference sequence). The CDR3: CASSLAELVTEQYF. The DNA of the CDR3 is TGTGCCAGCAGTTTAGCGGAGTTAGTGACCGAGCAGTACTTC.

This clonotype was observed a few times. The CDR3 protein is CASGLAGELVNEQFF. CDR3 coding DNA: TGTGCCAGCGGGCTAGCGGGAGAACTGGTGAATGAGCAGTTCTTC. This chain links TRBV13 with TRBJ2-1, with 10 nucleotides matching TRBD2. Trimming took 8 bases from V and 7 from J; bases not matched to a gene: 11. The CDR3 extends over 15 amino acids. The V gene's germline CDR1 is PRHDT and CDR2 FYEKMQ (reference sequence).

This clonotype has just a few counts. The rearrangement joins TRBV5-1 to TRBJ1-1, with 9 bases fitting TRBD1. CDR3 length: 14 residues. The germline gives CDR1 SGHRS, CDR2 YFSETQ. V dropped 4 bases and J dropped 7; count of bases not matched to a gene: 8. CDR3 DNA: TGCGCCAGCAGCGCAAGACAGGGGGGTGGTGAAGCTTTCTTT. Amino acids: CASSARQGGGEAFF.

The chain has TRBV6-1 and TRBJ2-6; D remains ambiguous. Germline V gene lookup returns CDR1 MNHNS and CDR2 SASEGT. The V gene lost 5 bases and the J gene lost 2 bases, with 13 bases spanning the gap. This CDR3 has 16 amino acids. This CDR3 is CASSPLLVAGANVLTF. The CDR3 DNA follows: TGTGCCAGCAGTCCCCTATTAGTTGCTGGGGCCAACGTCCTGACTTTC.

This clonotype was seen repeatedly, ten times or more. The J gene is TRBJ2-1, the V gene TRBV28; 11 nucleotides line up with TRBD2. J was trimmed by 0 bases and V by 6 bases; bases with no gene match: 4. This CDR3 is built from 16 residues. The V gene's germline CDR1 is MDHEN and CDR2 SYDVKM. CDR3 sequence (DNA): TGTGCCAGCAGAACCGGGACTAGCGGCTCCTACAATGAGCAGTTCTTC. It translates to CASRTGTSGSYNEQFF.